Each of the 25 T cell receptor beta chains below was sequenced from the same sample in a study of blood T cells in healthy people across ages. With a J-beta primer mix and a sample-barcoded 5' primer, a second PCR ran roughly 7 to 11 cycles. TCRdb fed the 5' RACE reads into MiXCR, producing one record per CDR3 protein. The data contain some 1.5 million distinct CDR3 sequences, over 25% of them seen just once; the ten biggest clones take up 7.7%. The sequenced sample was blood. These receptors originate from a woman in her 30s in good health.

The table lists this clonotype with a few counts. The CDR3 bases are TGTGCCAGCAGTTCGGGGACTCCTTCTCTTAACAATGAGCAGTTCTTC. Translated: CASSSGTPSLNNEQFF. The V gene is TRBV6-5, the J gene TRBJ2-1; TRBD2 might be the D (6 bases). This CDR3 spans 16 amino acids. The V and J ends lost 4 bases and 5 bases respectively, with 18 bases between them. The germline gives CDR1 MNHEY, CDR2 SVGAGI.

Ten or more counts support this clonotype. This chain joins TRBV7-9 and TRBJ2-5, with D uncertain. The CDR3 has 13 amino acids. Germline values: CDR1 SEHNR, CDR2 FQNEAQ (reference sequence). V was shortened by 5 bases and J by 6 bases, with 13 bases between the two germline ends. The CDR3 here is CASSPAVGQTQYF. The CDR3 nucleotides are TGTGCCAGCAGCCCCGCCGTGGGTCAGACCCAGTACTTC.

V usage is TRBV12-3 or TRBV12-4 and J usage is TRBJ2-5; D remains unclear. The CDR3 runs to 14 residues. Trimming shortened V by 4 bases and J by 2 bases, and 11 bases separated the two germline ends. CDR3 in amino acids: CASSCGPGQETQYF. The CDR3, as DNA: TGTGCCAGCAGTTGTGGCCCTGGACAAGAGACCCAGTACTTC.

This clonotype was detected ten times or more. This chain uses TRBV2 with TRBJ2-7; maybe TRBD1 (8 bases). Deletions cut 3 bases from V and 5 bases from J, with 20 bases between. Germline CDR1 and CDR2: SNHLY and FYNNEI. The CDR3 is 16 residues long. The CDR3 coding sequence is TGTGCCAGCAGTGATAGCGGGCGGACAGGGAGGCACGAGCAGTACTTC. Protein sequence: CASSDSGRTGRHEQYF.

This clonotype was observed at least ten times. The chain has TRBV5-1 and TRBJ2-7; D may be TRBD1 (5 bases). Trimming pared 4 bases from V and 3 bases from J, leaving 17 bases between. Germline V gene data show CDR1 as SGHRS and CDR2 as YFSETQ. The CDR3 covers 15 residues. The CDR3 DNA is TGCGCCAGCAGCGCCAGGGTCGGCAGTAACTACGAGCAGTACTTC. This translates into CASSARVGSNYEQYF.

This clonotype was counted many times. The rearrangement links TRBV28 to TRBJ2-1, with 12 nucleotides matching TRBD1. There are 15 residues in the CDR3. Germline CDR1 MDHEN, CDR2 SYDVKM. The V gene end was trimmed by 4 bases and the J gene end by 8 bases; junction bases not matched to a gene: 6. CDR3 sequence (DNA): TGTGCCAGCAGTTCCGGGACAGGGGGCCGGGATGAGCAGTTCTTC. It codes for CASSSGTGGRDEQFF. Full variable domain (remainder filled in from reference TRBV28 and TRBJ2-1): DVKVTQSSRYLVKRTGEKVFLECVQDMDHENMFWYRQDPGLGLRLIYFSYDVKMKEKGDIPEGYSVSREKKERFSLILESASTNQTSMYLCASSSGTGGRDEQFFGPGTRLTVL.

This clonotype was observed a handful of times. The V call is TRBV18, the J call TRBJ1-5; D unclear. This CDR3 has 14 residues. Between the trimmed V and J ends, which lost 6 bases and 7 bases, there was a span of 16 bases. Germline V gives CDR1 KGHSH, CDR2 LQKENI. The CDR3 protein is CASSGILNDQPQHF. CDR3 nucleotides: TGTGCCAGCTCGGGAATACTCAACGACCAGCCCCAGCATTTT.

V is TRBV18 and J is TRBJ2-6; D perhaps matches TRBD1 (6 bases). Trimming removed 5 bases at V and 4 bases at J, with 12 bases between. The germline V gene encodes CDR1 KGHSH and CDR2 LQKENI. This CDR3 is built from 15 residues. The CDR3 loop is CASSIGDTGANVLTF. The CDR3 DNA reads as TGTGCCAGCTCAATAGGGGACACAGGGGCCAACGTCCTGACTTTC.

This clonotype was detected a few times. The chain joins TRBV20-1 to TRBJ2-3; perhaps TRBD2 as D (6 bases). This CDR3 region has 13 residues. Per germline, CDR1 DFQATT and CDR2 SNEGSKA (reference sequence). Trimming shortened V by 5 bases and J by 2 bases, and 11 bases separated the two germline ends. The DNA of the CDR3 is TGCAGTGCTCCGGGACTCCTCACAGATACGCAGTATTTT. This sequence encodes CSAPGLLTDTQYF.

This clonotype was detected only a few times. This chain joins TRBV7-3 and TRBJ1-1, with TRBD1 as a possible D gene (5 bases). This CDR3 spans 15 amino acids. CDR1 and CDR2 from the germline V gene are SGHTA and FQGTGA. V lost 2 bases to trimming and J lost 5 bases, with 15 bases between them. The CDR3 DNA sequence: TGTGCCAGCAGCTTACGCGGACACCCAAGTACTGAAGCTTTCTTT. Its protein is CASSLRGHPSTEAFF. Supplemented by reference TRBV7-3 and TRBJ1-1, the full variable domain reads GAGVSQTPSNKVTEKGKYVELRCDPISGHTALYWYRQSLGQGPEFLIYFQGTGAADDSGLPNDRFFAVRPEGSVSTLKIQRTERGDSAVYLCASSLRGHPSTEAFFGQGTRLTVV.

This clonotype was seen a handful of times. The chain links TRBV27 to TRBJ1-5; unclear D gene. Germline V lookup: CDR1 MNHEY, CDR2 SMNVEV (reference sequence). Deletions cut 11 bases from V and 0 bases from J, with 20 bases between. This CDR3 is built from 16 residues. CDR3 region: CARPEMDTYSNQPQHF. CDR3 bases: TGTGCCCGACCGGAAATGGATACCTATAGCAATCAGCCCCAGCATTTT.

This clonotype was found many times. This sequence joins TRBV27 and TRBJ2-5, with TRBD1 matching over 9 bases. Per the germline V gene, CDR1 is MNHEY and CDR2 is SMNVEV (reference sequence). CDR3 length equals 15 residues. Trimming at V came to 3 bases and at J to 3 bases, leaving 5 bases not matched to a gene. CDR3 bases: TGTGCCAGCAGTTTGCTAGGGACAGGGAAAGAGACCCAGTACTTC. Protein: CASSLLGTGKETQYF.

This clonotype was seen repeatedly, ten times or more. The chain carries TRBV6-5 and TRBJ2-1; D gene uncertain. V dropped 0 bases and J dropped 12 bases, with 15 bases sitting between them. Germline V gives CDR1 MNHEY, CDR2 SVGAGI. This CDR3 is 14 amino acids long. The CDR3 here is CASSYSRKGSGQFF. CDR3 sequence (DNA): TGTGCCAGCAGTTACTCGCGTAAGGGTTCCGGGCAGTTCTTC.

V usage is TRBV25-1 and J usage is TRBJ2-1; D not certain. V lost 4 bases, J lost 10 bases, and 17 bases lay in between. The CDR3 extends over 14 amino acids. CDR1 and CDR2 from the germline V gene are MGHDK and SYGVNS. CDR3 residues: CASSGLRRMGEQFF. CDR3 bases: TGTGCCAGCAGTGGTCTTCGGCGGATGGGCGAGCAGTTCTTC.

There are a few counts of this clonotype. This chain uses TRBV7-2 with TRBJ1-5; no firm D call. Trimming left V 3 bases short and J 5 bases short, with 14 bases between. The CDR3 covers 15 residues. The germline V gene encodes CDR1 SGHTA and CDR2 FQGNSA. The CDR3 protein is CASSFDSTWDQPQHF. In DNA form, the CDR3 reads TGTGCCAGCAGCTTTGATTCTACCTGGGATCAGCCCCAGCATTTT.

This clonotype was recorded a few times. J is TRBJ2-1 and V is TRBV7-3, with 9 bases lining up with TRBD2. Per the germline V gene, CDR1 is SGHTA and CDR2 is FQGTGA. The V segment lost 2 bases and the J segment 9 bases; nucleotides outside the gene matches: 8. The CDR3 is made up of 15 amino acids. This CDR3 reads CASSLGPRGGTEQFF. CDR3 sequence (DNA): TGTGCCAGCAGCTTAGGGCCGCGGGGGGGGACTGAGCAGTTCTTC.

This clonotype was seen many times. The V gene is TRBV12-3 or TRBV12-4, the J gene TRBJ2-7; possibly TRBD2 for D (6 bases). The V end lost 5 bases, the J end lost 5 bases, and 16 bases lay between the germline ends. The CDR3 spans 14 residues. The chain's CDR3 is CASSPTREQNEQYF. In nucleotides, the CDR3 is TGTGCCAGCAGTCCGACTAGAGAGCAGAACGAGCAGTACTTC.

This clonotype was seen ten or more times. The chain has TRBV20-1 and TRBJ2-7; unclear D gene. From germline, CDR1 is DFQATT and CDR2 SNEGSKA (reference sequence). The CDR3 loop spans 13 amino acids. Trimming removed 5 bases at V and 3 bases at J, with 14 bases between. The CDR3 reads CSALNTHLYEQYF. The CDR3 DNA reads as TGCAGTGCTTTAAACACTCACCTCTACGAGCAGTACTTC.

The chain is built from TRBV6-1 and TRBJ1-4; D not resolved. CDR3 size: 15 residues. V was clipped by 7 bases and J by 3 bases, with 15 bases between them. CDR1 and CDR2 (germline): MNHNS, SASEGT. The CDR3 protein is CASTSPESPNEKLFF. CDR3 DNA: TGTGCCAGCACCAGCCCCGAGAGTCCTAATGAAAAACTGTTTTTT.

This clonotype was picked up a small number of times. The genes are TRBV27 and TRBJ1-5; 7 bases are shared with TRBD1. Trimming at V came to 0 bases and at J to 6 bases, leaving 2 bases not matched to a gene. CDR1 is MNHEY and CDR2 is SMNVEV in the germline V gene (reference sequence). The CDR3 runs to 14 residues. The CDR3 reads CASSLSGGSQPQHF. Here the CDR3 DNA reads TGTGCCAGCAGTTTATCAGGGGGCTCTCAGCCCCAGCATTTT.

Comments on this clonotype: A much larger clone is a single base away; this may be a read error. The gene calls are TRBV29-1 and TRBJ2-7, with 8 bases fitting TRBD1. The length of the CDR3 is 13 residues. Germline CDR1 and CDR2: SQVTM and ANQGSEA. CDR3 coding DNA: TGCGGCGTTGAGGGCAGGGGGCTGCACGAGCAGTACTTC. Its translation: CGVEGRGLHEQYF.

The chain uses TRBV20-1 and TRBJ2-2; D might be TRBD1 or TRBD2, each matching 5 bases. The CDR3 is 14 amino acids. Germline CDR1 is DFQATT and CDR2 is SNEGSKA (reference sequence). Trimming stripped 3 bases from V and 3 bases from J, with 11 bases between. The CDR3 coding sequence is TGCAGTGCTAGGAGGGGCGGGCACACCGGGGAGCTGTTTTTT. It yields the protein CSARRGGHTGELFF.

V is TRBV7-2 and J is TRBJ2-1; TRBD2 matches at 9 bases. V lost 3 bases, J lost 13 bases, and 10 bases stayed unmatched. The length of the CDR3 is 14 residues. Germline V gives CDR1 SGHTA, CDR2 FQGNSA. CDR3 DNA sequence: TGTGCCAGCAGCTTGGCGGGAGGGGGTGAGACCCAGTTCTTC. Protein product: CASSLAGGGETQFF.

This chain uses TRBV3-1 with TRBJ2-5, with TRBD2 identical over 11 bases. The DNA end is a closer match to TRBJ2-1, so the J assignment may be wrong. The CDR3 is 16 amino acids. The germline gives CDR1 LGHDT, CDR2 YNNKEL (reference sequence). The CDR3 here is CASSQALGLAEETQFF. The CDR3 DNA sequence: TGTGCCAGCAGCCAAGCCCTGGGACTAGCGGAAGAGACCCAGTTCTTC.

Comments on this clonotype: Likely a read error: the CDR3 ends without its conserved phenylalanine or tryptophan. This chain links TRBV19 with TRBJ2-4; no clear D. This CDR3 comprises 13 residues. V lost 3 bases and J 3 bases, leaving 6 bases between the germline ends. Germline V gives CDR1 LNHDA, CDR2 SQIVND (reference sequence). The CDR3 protein is CASSILGKNIQYL. The CDR3 coding sequence is TGTGCCAGTAGTATCCTTGGCAAAAACATTCAGTACTTA.